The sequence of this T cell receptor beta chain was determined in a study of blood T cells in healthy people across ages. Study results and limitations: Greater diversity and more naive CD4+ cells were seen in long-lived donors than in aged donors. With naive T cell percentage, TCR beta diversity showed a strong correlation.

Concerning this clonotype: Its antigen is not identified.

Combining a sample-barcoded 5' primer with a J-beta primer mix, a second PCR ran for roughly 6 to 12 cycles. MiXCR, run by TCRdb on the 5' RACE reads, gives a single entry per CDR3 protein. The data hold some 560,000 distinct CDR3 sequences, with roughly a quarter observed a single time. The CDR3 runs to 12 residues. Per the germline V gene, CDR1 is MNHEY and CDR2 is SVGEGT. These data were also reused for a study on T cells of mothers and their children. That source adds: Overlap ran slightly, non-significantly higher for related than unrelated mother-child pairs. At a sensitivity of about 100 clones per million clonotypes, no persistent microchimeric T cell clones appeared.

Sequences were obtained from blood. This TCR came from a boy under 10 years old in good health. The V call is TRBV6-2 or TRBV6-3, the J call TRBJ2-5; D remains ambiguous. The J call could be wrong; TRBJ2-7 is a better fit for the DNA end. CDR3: CASSSSTYEQYF. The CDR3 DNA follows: TGTGCCAGCAGTTCATCTACCTACGAGCAGTACTTC.